The rows below give T cell receptor beta chains drawn from one sample of a study of blood T cell repertoires in COVID-19. Assay: immunoSEQ multiplex PCR; the TCRdb copy retains only in-frame clones and omits some. This sample carries some 110,000 clones, about 89% of them seen once, and the ten largest clones take less than 6.5%. What was sequenced was peripheral blood. The receptors here all came from a human donor in a cohort sampled during active COVID-19. Each CDR3 is given with its conserved first and last residue. Only part of the rows carry a size: once, few, many, or a class if the clone is expanded.

V gene	J gene	clone size	CDR3 protein
TRBV11-2	TRBJ1-1	-	CASSPIRAEAFF
TRBV9	TRBJ1-2	-	CASSGAGVSAGYTF
TRBV5-1	TRBJ2-1	-	CASSFETSVYNEQFF
TRBV27	TRBJ2-1	-	CASSRTGPYNEQFF
TRBV28	TRBJ1-2	-	CASSTHHGSGYTF
TRBV4-3	TRBJ1-6	few	CASSQEQGLSPLHF
TRBV3-1/TRBV3-2	TRBJ2-1	-	CASSQAGTSGGGRYNEQFF
TRBV4-1	TRBJ2-7	medium-sized	CASSQENGGAYEQYF
TRBV2	TRBJ2-7	-	CASSAGWEAPYEQYF
TRBV3-1/TRBV3-2	TRBJ2-5	few	CASSPVAAQETQYF
TRBV2	TRBJ2-2	-	CASSERGQGDGELFF
TRBV20-1	TRBJ2-1	-	CSASSGVGPYNEQFF
TRBV4-3	TRBJ1-2	once	CASSRDGRGWDGYTF
TRBV6-2/TRBV6-3	TRBJ2-1	once	CASSYAGMGYNEQFF
TRBV7-9	TRBJ2-7	-	CASSSMFGGQYF
TRBV4-3	TRBJ2-3	-	CASSQDLGDWFLYF
TRBV24-1	TRBJ2-2	-	CATSETGQGGTGELFF
TRBV19	TRBJ2-3	-	CASSGLAGARASTDTQYF
TRBV5-1	TRBJ1-2	-	CASSLESGTGYGYTF
TRBV25-1	TRBJ1-6	-	CASSGVIYNSPLHF
TRBV6-5	TRBJ1-5	-	CASSQAGLNQPQHF
TRBV7-2	TRBJ2-1	-	CASSLERLYNEQFF
TRBV3-1/TRBV3-2	TRBJ2-3	-	CASSQGQGTNTQYF
TRBV5-1	TRBJ1-1	-	CASSFPTGANTEAFF
TRBV4-3	TRBJ2-2	-	CASSHDGRAGELFF
TRBV18	TRBJ2-6	-	CASSPGGAISGANVLTF
TRBV5-1	TRBJ2-2	-	CASSLGLARLTGELFF
TRBV4-1	TRBJ2-7	-	CASSQDRWGPSGF
TRBV18	TRBJ2-1	once	CASSPPLAGDNEQFF